These 10 T cell receptor beta chains originate from one sample sequenced in a study of early T cells in non-severe SARS-CoV-2 infection (dated by TCRdb to about 2021). Preparation of the library involved 5' RACE. The instrument given in TCRdb is NextSeq 500. TCRdb itself trimmed the public reads at Q25 with fastp, ran MiXCR and retained productive beta chains. Each entry merges the rows of one CDR3 protein and shows their most common DNA and genes. For this sample the table gives 55,000 to 70,000 distinct CDR3 sequences, of which 10% were detected only once. The ten most abundant clones make up 8% to 9% of the sample. The sample consisted of whole blood. The receptor source for this set is an adult who was a healthcare worker with PCR-confirmed SARS-CoV-2 infection or an uninfected control (not recorded which).

This chain connects TRBV29-1 to TRBJ2-4; 7 nucleotides align to TRBD2. CDR1 and CDR2 (germline): SQVTM, ANQGSEA. V trimming: 2 bases; J trimming: 9 bases; junction bases outside the gene matches: 13. This CDR3 contains 15 residues. The CDR3 bases are TGCAGCGTTGAATTGGGTAGCGGGCCCCAGGGCATTCAGTACTTC. Its translation: CSVELGSGPQGIQYF.

This clonotype has only a few counts. This chain's CDR3 is CATSDHRTRVGEKLFF. CDR3 nucleotide sequence: TGTGCCACCAGTGATCACCGGACGAGGGTGGGGGAAAAACTGTTTTTT. This chain joins TRBV24-1 and TRBJ1-4; no clear D. This CDR3 region has 16 residues. V was shortened by 3 bases and J by 8 bases, with 18 bases between the two germline ends. Germline V gene sequence: CDR1 KGHDR, CDR2 SFDVKD.

V and J are TRBV10-3 and TRBJ2-5, with D hard to call. Germline values: CDR1 ENHRY, CDR2 SYGVKD. V was trimmed by 6 bases and J by 2 bases, leaving 10 bases between them. The CDR3 has 13 residues. The CDR3 here is CAIRDDRQETQYF. The CDR3 DNA follows: TGTGCCATCAGAGACGACCGTCAAGAGACCCAGTACTTC.

This clonotype was counted ten times or more. The rearrangement uses TRBV27 and TRBJ2-1, with a tentative D call TRBD1 (6 bases). This CDR3 region has 16 residues. V lost 5 bases to trimming and J lost 0 bases, with 14 bases between them. The V gene's germline CDR1 is MNHEY and CDR2 SMNVEV (reference sequence). The CDR3 region is CASSPTRGGSYNEQFF. In nucleotides, the CDR3 is TGTGCCAGCAGTCCGACCCGAGGGGGCTCCTACAATGAGCAGTTCTTC.

As concerns this clonotype: This sequence may be a read error, since a much larger clone differs from it by one base. The CDR3 DNA is TGTGCCAGCAAAGCAACCTCTAGCGGGTGGGGTTTGGGGGAGCTGTTTTTT. Translation: CASKATSSGWGLGELFF. The chain is built from TRBV6-1 and TRBJ2-2; 8 bases map to TRBD2. This CDR3 is built from 17 residues. With V trimmed by 7 bases and J by 8 bases, 18 bases remained unmatched. The V gene's germline CDR1 is MNHNS and CDR2 SASEGT.

The table lists this clonotype with a few counts. The chain has TRBV12-3 or TRBV12-4 and TRBJ1-2, with D perhaps matching TRBD1 (5 bases). The CDR3 runs to 12 residues. V shed 7 bases and J shed 8 bases, with 14 bases lying between them. CDR3 sequence (DNA): TGTGCCAGCACCTTCCAGGGATACGGCTACACCTTC. Encoded protein: CASTFQGYGYTF.

This clonotype has at least ten counts. The chain couples TRBV20-1 to TRBJ2-7; 10 positions match TRBD1. The J segment lost 4 bases and the V segment lost 5 bases, leaving 2 bases of the junction unmatched. This CDR3 has 12 amino acids. Germline V CDR1 and CDR2: DFQATT, SNEGSKA (reference sequence). CDR3 sequence reads: CSAGDRGYEQYF. The CDR3 nucleotides are TGCAGTGCTGGGGACAGGGGTTACGAGCAGTACTTC.

This clonotype appeared many times. The rearrangement uses TRBV7-2 and TRBJ2-7; 9 nucleotides match TRBD2. CDR1 and CDR2 from the germline V gene are SGHTA and FQGNSA. The length of the CDR3 is 16 residues. J lost 0 bases, V lost 5 bases, and 8 bases had no gene match. CDR3 protein: CASSHRIAGASYEQYF. The CDR3 DNA follows: TGTGCCAGCAGCCATCGGATAGCGGGGGCCTCCTACGAGCAGTACTTC.

This clonotype was seen a few times. The V call is TRBV10-3, the J call TRBJ2-2; D is unclear. V dropped 2 bases and J dropped 1 base, with 8 bases sitting between them. CDR3 size: 15 residues. The germline V gene encodes CDR1 ENHRY and CDR2 SYGVKD. The CDR3 spells CAISEPRQNTGELFF. The CDR3 nucleotides are TGTGCCATCAGTGAGCCTCGACAGAACACCGGGGAGCTGTTTTTT.

This clonotype was seen repeatedly, ten times or more. The chain joins TRBV12-3 or TRBV12-4 to TRBJ2-7; D possibly uses TRBD1 or TRBD2 (5 bases each). The CDR3 loop spans 15 amino acids. V lost 7 bases and J lost 5, with 21 bases in between. The CDR3 bases are TGTGCCAGCAACAAAAACGGGGCCGACGAGGACGAGCAGTACTTC. Translated, it gives CASNKNGADEDEQYF.